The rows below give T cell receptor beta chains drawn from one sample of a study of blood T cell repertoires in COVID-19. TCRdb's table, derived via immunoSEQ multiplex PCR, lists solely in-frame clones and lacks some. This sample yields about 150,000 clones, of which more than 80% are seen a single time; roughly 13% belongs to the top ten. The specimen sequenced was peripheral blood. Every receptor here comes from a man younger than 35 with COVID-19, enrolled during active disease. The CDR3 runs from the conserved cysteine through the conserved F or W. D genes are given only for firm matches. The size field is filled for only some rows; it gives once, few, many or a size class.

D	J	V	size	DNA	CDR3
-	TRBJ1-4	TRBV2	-	TGTGCCAGCAGTGATAACTCTTTACAGGGACGGAAAAATGAAAAACTGCTTTTT	CASSDNSLQGRKNEKLLF
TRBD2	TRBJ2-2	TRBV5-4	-	TGTGCCAGCAGCGTATCCGGGACTAGCGCCGCGAACACCGGGGAGCTGTTTTTT	CASSVSGTSAANTGELFF
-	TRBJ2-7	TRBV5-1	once	TGCGCCAGCAGCTCCCCCGGGGTCTACGAGCAGTACTTC	CASSSPGVYEQYF
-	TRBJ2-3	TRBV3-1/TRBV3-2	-	TGTGCCAGCAGCCAAGGGGTCAGGCCCACAGATACGCAGTATTTT	CASSQGVRPTDTQYF
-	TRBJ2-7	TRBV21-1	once	TGTGCCAGCAGCAAAGCCGGGACAGGGGCTGTTTACGAGCAGTACTTC	CASSKAGTGAVYEQYF
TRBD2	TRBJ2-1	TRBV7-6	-	TGTGCCAGCAGCCCCCGACTAGCGGGGTCTGAGCAGTTCTTC	CASSPRLAGSEQFF
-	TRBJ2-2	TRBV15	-	TGTGCCACCAGCAGAGATTACGGGAGTGACACCGGGGAGCTGTTTTTT	CATSRDYGSDTGELFF
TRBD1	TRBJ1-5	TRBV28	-	TGTGCCAGTAATAACAGGGGTGGCAATCAGCCCCAGCATTTT	CASNNRGGNQPQHF
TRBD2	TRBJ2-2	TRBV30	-	TGTGCCTGGAGTGAGGGACTAGTAGGTACCGGGGAGCTGTTTTTT	CAWSEGLVGTGELFF
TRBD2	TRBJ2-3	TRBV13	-	TGTGCCAGCAGCTTAGAGACTAGCGGGAGGGCGGATACGCAGTATTTT	CASSLETSGRADTQYF
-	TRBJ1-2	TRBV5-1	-	TGCGCCAGCAGCTTGGGAGTGCTCTCTGGCTACACCTTC	CASSLGVLSGYTF
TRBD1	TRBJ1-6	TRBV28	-	TGTGCCAGCAGTGCGTTGACAGGGTCGAATTCACCCCTCCACTTT	CASSALTGSNSPLHF
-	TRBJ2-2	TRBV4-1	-	TGCGCCAGCAACCGAGGAGGAGCGGGCGCCGGGGAGCTGTTTTTT	CASNRGGAGAGELFF